The clone carrying this TCR beta chain turned up a few times. What it binds is unknown. The patients chosen for sequencing had shown expansion of CD8+CD57+ cells (detected by flow cytometry). No patient had been given any therapy when blood was sampled. This entry comes from a study of CD8+CD57+ T cells in acquired aplastic anemia. Regarding the study as a whole: Researchers reported that CD8+ Simpson's diversity was not significantly different in patients versus controls.

The CDR3 totals 11 residues. Germline loops: CDR1 SNHLY, CDR2 FYNNEI. V was clipped by 9 bases and J by 5 bases, with 8 bases between them. Profiles of TCR beta VDJ and CDR3 were generated from a genomic DNA template. TCRdb re-called the reads through MiXCR, storing one row per CDR3 protein. Found here are about 150,000 distinct CDR3 sequences, just over 50% of them singletons; the top ten hold 9.5% to 15%. The sample consisted of sorted CD4+, CD8+, or CD8+CD57+ T cells (not recorded which) from PBMCs. This sequence was found in a human donor with aplastic anemia. V gene TRBV2 combines with J gene TRBJ2-1; unclear D gene. CDR3 bases: TGTGCCAGAAACGGAGACAATGAGCAGTTCTTC. This translates into CARNGDNEQFF.